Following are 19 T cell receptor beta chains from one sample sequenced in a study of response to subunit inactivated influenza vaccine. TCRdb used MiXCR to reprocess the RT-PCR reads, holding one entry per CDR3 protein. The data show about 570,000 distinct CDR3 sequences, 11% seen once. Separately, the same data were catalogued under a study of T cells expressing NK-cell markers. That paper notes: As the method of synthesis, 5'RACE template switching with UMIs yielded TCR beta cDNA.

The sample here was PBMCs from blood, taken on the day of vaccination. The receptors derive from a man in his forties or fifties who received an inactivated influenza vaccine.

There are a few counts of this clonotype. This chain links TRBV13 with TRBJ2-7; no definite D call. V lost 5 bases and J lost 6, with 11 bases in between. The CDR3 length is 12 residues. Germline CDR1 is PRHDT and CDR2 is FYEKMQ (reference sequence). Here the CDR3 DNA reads TGTGCCAGCAGCAGAGACTCCCCCGAGCAGTACTTC. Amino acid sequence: CASSRDSPEQYF.

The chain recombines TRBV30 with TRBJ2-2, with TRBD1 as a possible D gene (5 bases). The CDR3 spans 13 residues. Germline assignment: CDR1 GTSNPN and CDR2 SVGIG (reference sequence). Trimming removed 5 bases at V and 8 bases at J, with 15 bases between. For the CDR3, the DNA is TGTGCCTGGGCGGCCCAGGGTACGGGGGAGCTGTTTTTT. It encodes CAWAAQGTGELFF.

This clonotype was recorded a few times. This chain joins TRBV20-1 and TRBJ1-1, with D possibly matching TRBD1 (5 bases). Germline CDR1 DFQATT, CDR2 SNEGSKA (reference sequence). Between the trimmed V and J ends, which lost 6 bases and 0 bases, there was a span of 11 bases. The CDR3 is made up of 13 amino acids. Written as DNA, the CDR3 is TGCAGTGCAACGACAGTAATGAACACTGAAGCTTTCTTT. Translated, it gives CSATTVMNTEAFF.

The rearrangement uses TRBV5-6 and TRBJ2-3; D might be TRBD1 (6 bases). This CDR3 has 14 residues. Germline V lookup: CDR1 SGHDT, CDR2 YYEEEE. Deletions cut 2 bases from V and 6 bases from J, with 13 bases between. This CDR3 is CASSFKDRGDTQYF. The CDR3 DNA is TGTGCCAGCAGCTTTAAGGATAGGGGGGATACGCAGTATTTT.

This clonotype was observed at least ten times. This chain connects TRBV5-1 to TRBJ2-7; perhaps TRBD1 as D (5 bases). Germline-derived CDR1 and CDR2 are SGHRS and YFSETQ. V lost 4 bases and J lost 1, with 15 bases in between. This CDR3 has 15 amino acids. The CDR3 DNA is TGCGCCAGCAGCCCCGACAGCAGCCTTTCCTACGAGCAGTACTTC. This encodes CASSPDSSLSYEQYF.

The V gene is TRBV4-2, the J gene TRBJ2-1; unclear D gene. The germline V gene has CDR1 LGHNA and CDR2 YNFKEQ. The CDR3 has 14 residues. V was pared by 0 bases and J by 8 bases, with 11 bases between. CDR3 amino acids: CASSQDLMKDEQFF. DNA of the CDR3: TGTGCCAGCAGCCAAGATCTTATGAAGGATGAGCAGTTCTTC.

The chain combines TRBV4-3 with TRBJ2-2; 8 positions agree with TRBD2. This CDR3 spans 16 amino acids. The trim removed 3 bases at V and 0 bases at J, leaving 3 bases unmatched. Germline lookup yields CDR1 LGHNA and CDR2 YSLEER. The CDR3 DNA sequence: TGCGCCAGCAGCCAGGACGGGGGGGCGAACACCGGGGAGCTGTTTTTT. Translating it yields CASSQDGGANTGELFF.

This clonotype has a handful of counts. In DNA, the CDR3 is TGTGCCAGCAGCCGTCCGGTCGCTGGAAACACCATATATTTT. It is translated as CASSRPVAGNTIYF. This sequence joins TRBV11-2 and TRBJ1-3; D is ambiguous. The CDR3 has 14 residues. The V gene lost 5 bases and the J gene lost 2 bases, with 10 bases spanning the gap. Germline V lookup: CDR1 SGHAT, CDR2 FQNNGV.

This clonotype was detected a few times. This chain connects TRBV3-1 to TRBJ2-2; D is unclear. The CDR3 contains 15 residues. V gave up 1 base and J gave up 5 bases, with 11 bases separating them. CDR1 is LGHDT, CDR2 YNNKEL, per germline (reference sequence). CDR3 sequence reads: CASSQGGSLTGELFF. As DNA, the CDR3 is TGTGCCAGCAGCCAAGGAGGATCTTTAACCGGGGAGCTGTTTTTT. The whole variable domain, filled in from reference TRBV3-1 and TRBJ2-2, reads DTAVSQTPKYLVTQMGNDKSIKCEQNLGHDTMYWYKQDSKKFLKIMFSYNNKELIINETVPNRFSPKSPDKAHLNLHINSLELGDSAVYFCASSQGGSLTGELFFGEGSRLTVL.

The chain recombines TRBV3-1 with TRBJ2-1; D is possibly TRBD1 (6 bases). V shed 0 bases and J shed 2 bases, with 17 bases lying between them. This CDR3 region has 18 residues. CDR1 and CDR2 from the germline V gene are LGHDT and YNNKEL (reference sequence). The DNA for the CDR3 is TGTGCCAGCAGCCAAGATGGATCGAACAGGGCAGCCTACAATGAGCAGTTCTTC. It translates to CASSQDGSNRAAYNEQFF.

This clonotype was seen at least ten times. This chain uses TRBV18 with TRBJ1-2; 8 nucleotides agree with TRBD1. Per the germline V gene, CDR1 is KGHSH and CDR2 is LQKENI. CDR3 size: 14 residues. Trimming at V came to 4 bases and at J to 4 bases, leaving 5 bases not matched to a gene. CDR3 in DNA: TGTGCCAGCTCACTCCAGGACAGGGCCTATGGCTACACCTTC. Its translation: CASSLQDRAYGYTF.

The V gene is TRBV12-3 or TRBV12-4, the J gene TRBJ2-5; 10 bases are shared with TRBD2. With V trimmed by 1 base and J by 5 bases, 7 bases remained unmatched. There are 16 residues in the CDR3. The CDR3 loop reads CASSLVGTSAWETQYF. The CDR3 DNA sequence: TGTGCCAGCAGTTTAGTCGGGACTAGCGCGTGGGAGACCCAGTACTTC.

In nucleotides, the CDR3 is TGTGCCAGCAGTCCCCTCCGGGCAGGACCCCACGAGCAGTACTTC. This codes for CASSPLRAGPHEQYF. This sequence joins TRBV28 and TRBJ2-7; no clear D gene. Trimming took 5 bases from V and 5 from J, leaving 19 bases between them. CDR3 length equals 15 residues. Germline V gives CDR1 MDHEN, CDR2 SYDVKM.

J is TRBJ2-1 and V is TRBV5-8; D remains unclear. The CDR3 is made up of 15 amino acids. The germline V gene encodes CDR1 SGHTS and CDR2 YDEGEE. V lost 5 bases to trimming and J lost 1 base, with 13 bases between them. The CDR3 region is CASSRNTDSYNEQFF. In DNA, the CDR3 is TGTGCCAGCAGTCGGAACACGGATTCCTACAATGAGCAGTTCTTC. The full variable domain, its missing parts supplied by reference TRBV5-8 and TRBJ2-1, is EAGVTQSPTHLIKTRGQQATLRCSPISGHTSVYWYQQALGLGLQFLLWYDEGEERNRGNFPPRFSGRQFPNYSSELNVNALELEDSALYLCASSRNTDSYNEQFFGPGTRLTVL.

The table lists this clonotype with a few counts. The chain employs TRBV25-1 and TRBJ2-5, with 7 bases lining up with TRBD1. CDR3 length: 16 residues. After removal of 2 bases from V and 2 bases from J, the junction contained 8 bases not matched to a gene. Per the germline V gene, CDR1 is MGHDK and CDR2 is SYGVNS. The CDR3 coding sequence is TGTGCCAGCAGTGAAGGACAGGATAGCTATCAAGAGACCCAGTACTTC. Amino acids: CASSEGQDSYQETQYF.

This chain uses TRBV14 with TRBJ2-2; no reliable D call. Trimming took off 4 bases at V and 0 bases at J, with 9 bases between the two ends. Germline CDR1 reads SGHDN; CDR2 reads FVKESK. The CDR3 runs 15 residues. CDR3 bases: TGTGCCAGCAGCCGCCAGTTGTCGAACACCGGGGAGCTGTTTTTT. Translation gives CASSRQLSNTGELFF.

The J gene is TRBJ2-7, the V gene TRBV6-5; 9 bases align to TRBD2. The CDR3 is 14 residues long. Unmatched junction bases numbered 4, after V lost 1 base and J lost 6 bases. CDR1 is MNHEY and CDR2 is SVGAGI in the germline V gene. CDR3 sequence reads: CASSYFSGSSEQYF. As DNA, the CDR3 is TGTGCCAGCAGTTACTTTAGCGGGAGTTCCGAGCAGTACTTC.

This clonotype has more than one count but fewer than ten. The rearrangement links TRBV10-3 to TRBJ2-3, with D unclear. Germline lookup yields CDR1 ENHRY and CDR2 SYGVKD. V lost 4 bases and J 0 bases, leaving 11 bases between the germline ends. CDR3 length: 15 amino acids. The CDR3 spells CAISGVLTSTDTQYF. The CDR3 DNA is TGTGCCATCAGTGGGGTGCTGACTAGCACAGATACGCAGTATTTT.

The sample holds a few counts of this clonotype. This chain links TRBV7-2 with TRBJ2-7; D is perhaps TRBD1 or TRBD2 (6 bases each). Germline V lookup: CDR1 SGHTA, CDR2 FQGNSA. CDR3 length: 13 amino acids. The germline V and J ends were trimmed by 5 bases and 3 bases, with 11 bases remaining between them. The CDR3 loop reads CASSVRGDYEQYF. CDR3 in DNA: TGTGCCAGCAGCGTAAGGGGGGACTACGAGCAGTACTTC.